These T cell receptor beta chains were read from a single sample in a study of post-analysis software for immune sequencing data. TCRdb processed the PCR reads anew with MiXCR; each CDR3 protein has one entry. The table lists approximately 160,000 distinct CDR3 sequences, approximately 31% of them singletons, with 1.5% in the top ten. Sequencing was done on a sample of blood. These receptors all come from a girl aged 10-17 years with multiple sclerosis. The CDR3 runs from the conserved cysteine through the conserved F or W. Fields, in order: J gene, V gene, clone size, CDR3 protein. Clone size is given for some rows only: seen once, a few or many times, or a class if the clone is expanded.

>TRBJ2-1|TRBV27|many
CASSLLGNEQFF
>TRBJ1-1|TRBV20-1|few
CSVGTWDRLNTEAFF
>TRBJ2-1|TRBV15|few
CATSSERPSRYEQFF
>TRBJ2-2|TRBV9|few
CASSVQGDTGELFF
>TRBJ2-1|TRBV5-1|NA
CASSSGGSYNEQFF
>TRBJ1-4|TRBV7-9|many
CASTETATNEKLFF
>TRBJ2-1|TRBV20-1|few
CSASGAGSSYNEQFF
>TRBJ1-2|TRBV5-6|few
CASSRDSSNYGYTF
>TRBJ2-5|TRBV4-1|few
CASSEGTWTALTKGETQYF
>TRBJ2-5|TRBV9|many
CASSPSSGRQETQYF
>TRBJ2-3|TRBV6-5|many
CASRRGSDTQYF
>TRBJ2-3|TRBV7-3|NA
CASSQQGGRVQYF
>TRBJ2-3|TRBV7-2|NA
CASSLSQGAGTQYF
>TRBJ2-2|TRBV7-7|NA
CASSLEGGSLNTGELFF
>TRBJ2-7|TRBV7-9|NA
CASSVSTSSYEQYF
>TRBJ2-1|TRBV18|many
CASSPREREGVKEQFF
>TRBJ1-2|TRBV20-1|many
CSAAPGQSPANYGYTF
>TRBJ2-5|TRBV6-5|many
CASSYRFGDPSQETQYF
>TRBJ1-5|TRBV6-4|many
CASSSHRDSGFEGQPQHF
>TRBJ2-4|TRBV29-1|NA
CSVEGQGYQYF
>TRBJ1-6|TRBV7-3|few
CASSLNPGENSPLHF
>TRBJ2-1|TRBV13|many
CASSFRLNEQFF
>TRBJ2-3|TRBV20-1|many
CSARSAAPSTDTQYF
>TRBJ2-1|TRBV29-1|once
CSVEKGSSYNEQFF
>TRBJ2-7|TRBV12-5|NA
CASGPGTGEQYF
>TRBJ1-1|TRBV3-1|NA
CASSQRDFGAFF
>TRBJ2-5|TRBV7-9|few
CASSSGSGMVETQYF
>NA|TRBV29-1|NA
CSVEDQWTTPYEQYF
>TRBJ2-7|TRBV14|few
CASSGLAGRDEQYF
>TRBJ1-2|TRBV28|few
CASSPAGGPNYGYTF
>TRBJ2-4|TRBV4-2|few
CASSPVGGGRLIQYF
>TRBJ2-1|TRBV28|few
CASPPSGRSYNEQFF
>TRBJ2-1|TRBV6-5|NA
CASSAVGAEDNEQFF
>TRBJ2-2|TRBV29-1|few
CSVVGGTGELFF
>TRBJ2-3|TRBV7-8|many
CASSLSTGGTDTQYF
>TRBJ2-1|TRBV6-1|few
CAVPRGPREDEQFF
>TRBJ1-1|TRBV9|NA
CASSAWGGFTEAFF
>TRBJ2-3|TRBV28|few
CASSSDRVNTQYF
>TRBJ2-1|TRBV28|few
CASSFGTGYNDEQFF
>TRBJ2-3|TRBV12-3/TRBV12-4|NA
CASSLGGCEQYF
>TRBJ2-1|TRBV25-1|many
CATALADSYNEQFF
>TRBJ1-2|TRBV12-3/TRBV12-4|many
CASRIEGFNYGYTF
>TRBJ2-2|TRBV20-1|few
CSAPGRTGELFF
>TRBJ1-5|TRBV28|NA
CASRLTYTKPQHF
>TRBJ2-7|TRBV28|NA
CATFSGGDPYEQYF
>TRBJ2-4|TRBV30|many
CAWSVAGIGTSGEKNIQYF
>TRBJ1-1|TRBV9|NA
CASSVDRATEAFF
>TRBJ2-7|TRBV5-1|many
CASSLVNGVLNEQYF